This TCR beta chain is drawn from a study of blood T cell repertoires in COVID-19. The overall study: Acute-phase and convalescent COVID-19 samples originated in the United States, Italy and Spain. The analysed material was cDNA or gDNA that came from T cells, B-cell-depleted T cells, or PBMCs.

In germline, CDR1 is SSHAT, CDR2 FNYEAQ (reference sequence). This CDR3 has 14 residues. In the original processing: Reference gene primer amplification gave estimated nucleated cell counts. Method: immunoSEQ multiplex PCR; TCRdb's copy keeps in-frame clones and lacks some. V, J and clone size were drawn from that table, and D and trimming were deduced from the DNA. The profile shows about 130,000 clones, approximately 89% of them singletons. This chain connects TRBV7-7 to TRBJ1-1; D may be TRBD1 (5 bases). Sequenced: peripheral blood. This TCR derives from an older woman with acute or convalescent COVID-19. CDR3 region: CASSLGRVNTEAFF. The CDR3 DNA is TGTGCTAGCTCCTTAGGCAGGGTCAACACTGAAGCTTTCTTT.